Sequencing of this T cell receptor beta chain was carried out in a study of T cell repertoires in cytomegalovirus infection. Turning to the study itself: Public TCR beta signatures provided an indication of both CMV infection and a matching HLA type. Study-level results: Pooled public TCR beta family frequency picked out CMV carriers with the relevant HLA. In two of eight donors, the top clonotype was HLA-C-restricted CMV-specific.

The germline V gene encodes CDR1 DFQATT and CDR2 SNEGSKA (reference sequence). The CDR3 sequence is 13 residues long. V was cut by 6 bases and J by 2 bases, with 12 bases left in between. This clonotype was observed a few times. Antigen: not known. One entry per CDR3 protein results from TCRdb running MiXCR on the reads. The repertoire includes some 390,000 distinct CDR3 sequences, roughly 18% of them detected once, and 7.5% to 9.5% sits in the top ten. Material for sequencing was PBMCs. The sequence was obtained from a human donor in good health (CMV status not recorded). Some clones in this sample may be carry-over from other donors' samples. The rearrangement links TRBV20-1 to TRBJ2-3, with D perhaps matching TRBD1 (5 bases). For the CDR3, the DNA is TGCAGTGCCGGTCGCAGGGACACAGATACGCAGTATTTT. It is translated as CSAGRRDTDTQYF.